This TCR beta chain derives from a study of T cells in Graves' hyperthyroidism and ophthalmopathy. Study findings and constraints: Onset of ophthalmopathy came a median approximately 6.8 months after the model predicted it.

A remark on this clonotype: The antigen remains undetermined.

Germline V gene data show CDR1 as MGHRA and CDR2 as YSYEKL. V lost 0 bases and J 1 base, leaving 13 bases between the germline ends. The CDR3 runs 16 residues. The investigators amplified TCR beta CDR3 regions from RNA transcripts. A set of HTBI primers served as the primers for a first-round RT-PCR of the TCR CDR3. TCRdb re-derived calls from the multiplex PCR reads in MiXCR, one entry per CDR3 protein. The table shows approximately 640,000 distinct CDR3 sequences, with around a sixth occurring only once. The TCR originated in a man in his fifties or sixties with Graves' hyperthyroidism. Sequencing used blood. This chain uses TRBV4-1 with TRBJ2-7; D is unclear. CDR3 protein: CASSQDVADRSYEQYF. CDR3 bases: TGCGCCAGCAGCCAAGATGTTGCAGATCGTTCCTACGAGCAGTACTTC.